This T cell receptor (beta chain) stems from a study of technical replicates of blood from a few donors. Germline V gene lookup returns CDR1 LNHDA and CDR2 SQIVND (reference sequence). Trimming removed 5 bases from V and 4 bases from J, with 11 bases in between. CDR3 length: 13 amino acids. Libraries were prepared by immunoSEQ multiplex PCR; TCRdb keeps only in-frame clonotypes and omits some of them. The sample has some 80,000 clones, about 91% seen once. The source material was T cells isolated from PBMCs. This clonotype was sampled from a human donor in good health. This chain links TRBV19 with TRBJ1-1, with D possibly being TRBD1 (6 bases). The chain's CDR3 is CASSQDRLTEAFF. CDR3 DNA sequence: TGTGCCAGTAGTCAGGACAGACTCACTGAAGCTTTCTTT.